This TCR beta chain was obtained from a study of blood T cell repertoires in COVID-19. Study background: Specimens from acute and convalescent COVID-19 originated in the United States, Italy and Spain. Nucleic acid was either cDNA or gDNA, and it came from T cells, B-cell-depleted T cells, or PBMCs.

Participants were aged roughly 18 to 100 years from around 26 US areas. Germline V CDR1 and CDR2: SGHDT, YYEEEE. With V trimmed by 2 bases and J by 3 bases, 12 bases remained unmatched. CDR3 length: 17 residues. As processed by the authors: Scientists estimated how many nucleated cells there were by amplifying reference gene primers. Only in-frame clones appear in the TCRdb table, and some are missing; sequencing was by immunoSEQ multiplex PCR. The DNA was the basis for D and trimming; V, J and clone size are from that table. The table shows around 320,000 clones, with over 85% occurring only once. The receptor comes from a woman in her fifties or sixties who had been exposed to COVID-19. The chain couples TRBV5-6 to TRBJ1-1; 8 nucleotides match TRBD1. Sequencing was carried out using PBMCs or T cells enriched from blood (not recorded which). Here the CDR3 DNA reads TGTGCCAGCAGCTTCCTCAGGACAGGGTTGTCGTACACTGAAGCTTTCTTT. Its translation is CASSFLRTGLSYTEAFF.